One and the same sample provided the 3 T cell receptor beta chains below, sequenced in a study of blood T cell repertoires in COVID-19. Measured with immunoSEQ multiplex PCR; TCRdb has only the in-frame clones, and not every one. There are under 130,000 clones in the sample; around 66% occur only once, and about 5.9% lies in the top ten. Specimen: peripheral blood. Receptors were obtained from a man older than 75 with acute or convalescent COVID-19.

The chain joins TRBV11-2 to TRBJ1-1; D gene ambiguous. Germline V lookup: CDR1 SGHAT, CDR2 FQNNGV. V gave up 6 bases and J gave up 6 bases, with 14 bases separating them. This CDR3 comprises 13 residues. Written as DNA, the CDR3 is TGTGCCAGCAGAACGGTGGGAGCGGCTGAAGCTTTCTTT. Residues: CASRTVGAAEAFF.

This rearrangement joins TRBV30 to TRBJ2-7; TRBD1 matches 8 bases. Germline V gives CDR1 GTSNPN, CDR2 SVGIG (reference sequence). Trimming took 1 base from V and 6 from J; bases not matched to a gene: 2. This CDR3 is 12 amino acids long. For the CDR3, the DNA is TGTGCCTGGAGTGGGACAGGGCTCGAGCAGTACTTC. Amino acids: CAWSGTGLEQYF.

In this sample, this clone turned up a few times. The rearrangement uses TRBV18 and TRBJ2-3, with 8 nucleotides matching TRBD2. CDR1 and CDR2 from the germline V gene are KGHSH and LQKENI. V lost 5 bases, J lost 4 bases, and 2 bases stayed unmatched. CDR3 length: 13 residues. The CDR3 region is CASSATSADTQYF. The CDR3 DNA reads TGTGCCAGCTCAGCGACTAGCGCAGATACGCAGTATTTT.